This entry lists 11 T cell receptor beta chains sequenced from one sample in a study of control samples from healthy donors and cancer patients. Produced via immunoSEQ multiplex PCR; TCRdb's table is partial and in-frame only. The data contain about 160,000 clones, 96% of them singletons. Material: blood. The receptors were gathered from a woman aged 25 to 45 in good health.

This chain connects TRBV7-9 to TRBJ2-1, with 15 positions matching TRBD2. CDR3 size: 19 residues. With 5 bases clipped from V and 4 bases from J, the junction kept 12 bases outside the gene matches. Germline CDR1 reads SEHNR; CDR2 reads FQNEAQ (reference sequence). CDR3 coding DNA: TGTGCCAGCAGCCCACGGACTAGCGGGGGGGCCGTGGGTTACAATGAGCAGTTCTTC. It translates to CASSPRTSGGAVGYNEQFF.

The DNA of the CDR3 is TGCGCCAGCAGTGACAGTTCCTACGAGCAGTACTTC. Translation: CASSDSSYEQYF. The chain is built from TRBV10-2 and TRBJ2-7; D is uncertain. Germline CDR1 reads WSHSY; CDR2 reads SAAADI. V was trimmed by 3 bases and J by 1 base, leaving 4 bases between them. The CDR3 is made up of 12 amino acids.

The V and J genes are TRBV5-5 and TRBJ1-5; 9 bases line up with TRBD1. The CDR3 totals 16 residues. In germline, CDR1 is SGHKS, CDR2 YYEKEE (reference sequence). V was clipped by 3 bases and J by 3 bases; unmatched bases: 7. CDR3 protein: CASSYGRTGVNQPQHF. The DNA of the CDR3 is TGTGCCAGCAGCTACGGCCGGACAGGGGTCAATCAGCCCCAGCATTTT.

This chain uses TRBV29-1 with TRBJ2-1, with D perhaps being TRBD1 or TRBD2 (6 bases each). V was cut by 6 bases and J by 3 bases, with 15 bases left in between. Germline lookup yields CDR1 SQVTM and CDR2 ANQGSEA. This CDR3 region has 14 residues. The CDR3 region has the DNA TGCAGCGTGAGGGGGGAGGCATTCTACAATGAGCAGTTCTTC. As protein: CSVRGEAFYNEQFF.

The rearrangement uses TRBV2 and TRBJ1-3; perhaps TRBD1 as D (5 bases). V was shortened by 6 bases and J by 0 bases, with 9 bases between the two germline ends. Germline V gene lookup returns CDR1 SNHLY and CDR2 FYNNEI. This CDR3 spans 14 amino acids. The CDR3 sequence is CASSAGTSGNTIYF. As DNA, the CDR3 is TGTGCCAGCAGCGCCGGGACCTCTGGAAACACCATATATTTT.

The chain is built from TRBV5-1 and TRBJ2-3; D remains unclear. The length of the CDR3 is 15 residues. The germline V gene has CDR1 SGHRS and CDR2 YFSETQ. V was trimmed by 0 bases and J by 4 bases, leaving 12 bases between them. CDR3 DNA sequence: TGCGCCAGCAGCTTGGTTAGTACGTCTTCAGATACGCAGTATTTT. Its translation: CASSLVSTSSDTQYF.

The V gene is TRBV10-3, the J gene TRBJ1-1; D not resolved. The V gene lost 4 bases and the J gene lost 3 bases, with 18 bases spanning the gap. Germline-derived CDR1 and CDR2 are ENHRY and SYGVKD. This CDR3 contains 16 residues. Here the CDR3 reads CAISAHSGGEDTEAFF. In DNA, the CDR3 is TGTGCCATCAGTGCCCACTCAGGAGGTGAAGACACTGAAGCTTTCTTT.

The V and J genes are TRBV28 and TRBJ2-1; D may be TRBD2 (7 bases). CDR1 and CDR2 from the germline V gene are MDHEN and SYDVKM. Trimming removed 7 bases from V and 8 bases from J, with 12 bases in between. The CDR3 extends over 12 amino acids. The CDR3 region has the DNA TGTGCCAGCACCTGGGGGGGCGATGAGCAGTTCTTC. It codes for CASTWGGDEQFF.

The CDR3: CASTLGVEQYF. CDR3 nucleotides: TGTGCCAGCACCCTCGGTGTTGAGCAGTACTTC. This chain uses TRBV27 with TRBJ2-7; D not certain. V was shortened by 7 bases and J by 7 bases, with 11 bases between the two germline ends. This CDR3 has 11 amino acids. Germline values: CDR1 MNHEY, CDR2 SMNVEV (reference sequence).

J is TRBJ2-7 and V is TRBV9; perhaps TRBD1 as D (5 bases). The V gene lost 4 bases and the J gene lost 2 bases, with 10 bases spanning the gap. The CDR3 has 13 residues. CDR1 is SGDLS and CDR2 is YYNGEE in the germline V gene. CDR3: CASSSDTTYEQYF. The CDR3 region has the DNA TGTGCCAGCAGCTCGGACACCACCTACGAGCAGTACTTC.

The rearrangement uses TRBV7-9 and TRBJ1-1, with 7 bases matching TRBD1. The germline gives CDR1 SEHNR, CDR2 FQNEAQ (reference sequence). V dropped 10 bases and J dropped 4; count of bases not matched to a gene: 9. The CDR3 has 13 amino acids. DNA for the CDR3: TGTGCCACCAAGGGGGCATTGGGCACTGAAGCTTTCTTT. This gives the protein CATKGALGTEAFF.